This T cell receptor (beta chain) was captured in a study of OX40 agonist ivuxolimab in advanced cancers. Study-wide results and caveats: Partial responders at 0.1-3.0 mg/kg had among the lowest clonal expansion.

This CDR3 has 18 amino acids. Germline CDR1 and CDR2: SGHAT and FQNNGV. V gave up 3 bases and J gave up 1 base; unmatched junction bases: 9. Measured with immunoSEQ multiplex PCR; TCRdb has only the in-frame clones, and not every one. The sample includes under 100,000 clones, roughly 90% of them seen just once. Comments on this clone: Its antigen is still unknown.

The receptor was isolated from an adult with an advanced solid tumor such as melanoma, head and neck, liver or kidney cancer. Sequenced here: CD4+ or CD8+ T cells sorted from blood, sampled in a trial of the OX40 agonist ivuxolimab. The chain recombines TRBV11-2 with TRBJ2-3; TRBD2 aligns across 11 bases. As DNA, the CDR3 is TGTGCCAGCAGCTTCGGGACTAGCGGCCTGGGAGGCACAGATACGCAGTATTTT. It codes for CASSFGTSGLGGTDTQYF.